What follows is one T cell receptor beta chain and its context. There is no known antigen for this receptor. No much larger clonotype is one base removed from it; base qualities were not supplied. The treatment or condition label for this specimen denotes: allogeneic hematopoietic cell transplantation with graft depleted of TCRalphabeta T cells and CD19 B cells. TCRalphabeta/CD19-depleted allogeneic hematopoietic cell grafts were given to the transplant recipients, all of whom were children. This specimen comes from a study of T-cell reconstitution after alpha-beta-depleted transplantation in children (dated by TCRdb to the mid-2010s). As for the study more broadly: T-cell immune reconstitution after TCRalphabeta/CD19-depleted allogeneic hematopoietic cell transplantation in children was quantitatively tracked in the study by means of TCR repertoire profiling. Summary of the overall study and its limitations: The apparently early recovery of alphabetaT-cell counts about two months after transplant reportedly depended on only several hundred rapidly expanded clones that came from non-depleted graft cells. In some patients, high TCRbeta diversity at day 60 was attributed to recipient T cells and intrathymic progenitors that had survived conditioning. Over the following months the frequencies of hyperexpanded clones went down, and after one year T-cell counts and TCRbeta diversity were mostly credited to newly produced T cells.

Preparation of the library involved PCR. Reads for this sample came from an Illumina HiSeq 2500. TCR library preparation used molecular barcoding, with unique molecular identifiers applied to normalize quantification of the TCRbeta repertoire. In-frame beta chains were kept once TCRdb had trimmed the public reads at Q25 with fastp and called clones with MiXCR. Each entry merges the rows of one CDR3 protein and shows their most common DNA and genes. This sample lists approximately 300,000 distinct CDR3 sequences; over 7% were detected once. Jointly, the top ten make up around 10% of the sample. The germline V gene (reference sequence) provides CDR1 DFQATT and CDR2 SNEGSKA. V and J lose 0 bases and 5 bases, and a span of 23 bases separates them. The CDR3 spans 18 residues, from the cysteine through the phenylalanine. The read is trimmed to its CDR3 DNA, 54 bases read in frame from base 1.

The TCR originated in a female patient between 2 and 15 years old who had a stem cell transplant for Fanconi anemia, so the T cells may come from the graft donor. The starting material was peripheral blood, obtained 360 days after TCRalphabeta/CD19-depleted stem cell transplant. This chain is built from TRBV20-1 and TRBJ1-5; tentative D gene TRBD1, with 5 bases matching. The CDR3 region reads CSARDFFRGTRNDQPQHF. DNA sequence: TGCAGTGCTAGAGATTTCTTTCGGGGGACGCGAAACGATCAGCCCCAGCATTTT.